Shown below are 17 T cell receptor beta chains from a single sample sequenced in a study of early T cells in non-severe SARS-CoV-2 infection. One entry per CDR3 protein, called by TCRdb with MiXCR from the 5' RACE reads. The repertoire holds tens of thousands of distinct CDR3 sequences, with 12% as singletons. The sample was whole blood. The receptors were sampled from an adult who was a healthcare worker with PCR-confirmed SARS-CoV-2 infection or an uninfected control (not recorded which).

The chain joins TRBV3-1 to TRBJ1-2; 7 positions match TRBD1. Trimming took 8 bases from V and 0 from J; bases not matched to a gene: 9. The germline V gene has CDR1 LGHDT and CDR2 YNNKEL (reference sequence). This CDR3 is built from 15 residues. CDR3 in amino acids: CASRPTGASNYGYTF. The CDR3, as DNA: TGTGCCAGCCGACCCACAGGGGCGTCTAACTATGGCTACACCTTC.

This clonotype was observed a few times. DNA for the CDR3: TGTGCCAGCAGTGCAGGGGATGGCAATCAGCCCCAGCATTTT. Encoded protein: CASSAGDGNQPQHF. The V and J genes are TRBV6-1 and TRBJ1-5, with D perhaps TRBD1 (6 bases). The germline gives CDR1 MNHNS, CDR2 SASEGT. This CDR3 spans 14 amino acids. Deletions cut 4 bases from V and 2 bases from J, with 9 bases between.

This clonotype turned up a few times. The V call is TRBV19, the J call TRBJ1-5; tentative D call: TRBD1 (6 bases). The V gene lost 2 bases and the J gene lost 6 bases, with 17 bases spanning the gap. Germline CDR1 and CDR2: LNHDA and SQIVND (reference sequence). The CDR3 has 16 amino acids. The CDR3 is CASSILAGAWGQPQHF. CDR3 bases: TGTGCCAGTAGTATACTAGCAGGGGCCTGGGGTCAGCCCCAGCATTTT.

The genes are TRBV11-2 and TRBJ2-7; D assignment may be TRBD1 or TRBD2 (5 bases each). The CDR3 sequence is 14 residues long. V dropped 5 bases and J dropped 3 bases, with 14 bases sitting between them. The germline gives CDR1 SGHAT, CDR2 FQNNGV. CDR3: CASSRIRDGYEQYF. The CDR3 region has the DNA TGTGCCAGCAGCAGAATCCGGGACGGCTACGAGCAGTACTTC.

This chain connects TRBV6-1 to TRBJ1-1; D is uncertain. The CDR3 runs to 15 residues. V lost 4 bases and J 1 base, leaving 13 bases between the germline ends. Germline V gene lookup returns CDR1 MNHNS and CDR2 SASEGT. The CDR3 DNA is TGTGCCAGCAGTGCTAGGGCTCGAGAGAACACTGAAGCTTTCTTT. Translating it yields CASSARARENTEAFF.

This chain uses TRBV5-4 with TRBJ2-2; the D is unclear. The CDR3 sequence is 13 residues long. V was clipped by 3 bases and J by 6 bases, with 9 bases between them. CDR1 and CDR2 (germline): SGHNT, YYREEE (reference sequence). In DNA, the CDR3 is TGTGCCAGCAGCTGGGCGGTCTCCGGGGAGCTGTTTTTT. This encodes CASSWAVSGELFF.

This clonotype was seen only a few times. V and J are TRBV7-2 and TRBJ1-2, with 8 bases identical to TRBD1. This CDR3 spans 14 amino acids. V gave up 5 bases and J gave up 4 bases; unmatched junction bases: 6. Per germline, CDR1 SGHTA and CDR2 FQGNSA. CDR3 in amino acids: CASSQRQGPYGYTF. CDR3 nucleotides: TGTGCCAGCAGCCAAAGACAGGGGCCCTATGGCTACACCTTC.

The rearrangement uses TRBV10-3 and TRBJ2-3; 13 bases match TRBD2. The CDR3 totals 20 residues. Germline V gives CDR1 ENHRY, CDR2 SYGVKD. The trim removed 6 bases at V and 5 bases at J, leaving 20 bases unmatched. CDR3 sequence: CAIRRPGLAGTHPTLDTQYF. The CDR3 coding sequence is TGTGCCATCAGGAGACCGGGACTAGCGGGGACACACCCGACCTTAGATACGCAGTATTTT.

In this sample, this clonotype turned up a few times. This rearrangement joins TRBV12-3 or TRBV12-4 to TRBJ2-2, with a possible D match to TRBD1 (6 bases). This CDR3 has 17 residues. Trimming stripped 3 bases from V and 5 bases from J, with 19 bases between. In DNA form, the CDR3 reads TGTGCCAGCAGTTTGAGGGGTCCAGGGGCGATGACCGGGGAGCTGTTTTTT. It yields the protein CASSLRGPGAMTGELFF.

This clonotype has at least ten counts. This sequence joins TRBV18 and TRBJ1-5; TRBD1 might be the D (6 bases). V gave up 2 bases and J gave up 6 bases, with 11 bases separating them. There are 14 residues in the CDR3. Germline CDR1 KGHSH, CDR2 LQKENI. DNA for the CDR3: TGTGCCAGCTCACCAACGGGGGCGATTCAGCCCCAGCATTTT. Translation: CASSPTGAIQPQHF.

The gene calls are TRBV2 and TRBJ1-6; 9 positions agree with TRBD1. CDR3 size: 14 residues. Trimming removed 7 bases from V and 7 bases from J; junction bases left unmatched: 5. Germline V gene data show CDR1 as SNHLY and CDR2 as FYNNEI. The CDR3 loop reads CASTLGQGNSPLHF. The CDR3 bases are TGTGCCAGCACCCTGGGACAGGGAAATTCACCCCTCCACTTT.

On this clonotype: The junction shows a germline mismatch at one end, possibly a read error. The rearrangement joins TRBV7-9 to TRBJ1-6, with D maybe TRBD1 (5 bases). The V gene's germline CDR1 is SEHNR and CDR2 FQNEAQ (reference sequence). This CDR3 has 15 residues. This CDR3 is CVSSLGVTGTEPLHF. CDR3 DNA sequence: TGTGTCAGCAGCTTAGGGGTAACAGGAACGGAGCCCCTCCACTTT.

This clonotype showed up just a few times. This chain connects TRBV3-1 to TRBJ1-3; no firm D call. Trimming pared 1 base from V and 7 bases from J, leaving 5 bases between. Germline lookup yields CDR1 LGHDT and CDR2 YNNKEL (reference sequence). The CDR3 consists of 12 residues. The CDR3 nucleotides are TGTGCCAGCAGCCAAGGGGGTAACACCATATATTTT. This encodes CASSQGGNTIYF.

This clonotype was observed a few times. CDR3 sequence (DNA): TGTGCCAGCAGCTTTAGACCCGGGAGCAATCAGCCCCAGCATTTT. Its translation is CASSFRPGSNQPQHF. The chain has TRBV5-4 and TRBJ1-5; the D is unclear. This CDR3 contains 15 residues. Germline loops: CDR1 SGHNT, CDR2 YYREEE (reference sequence). Trimming removed 2 bases from V and 1 base from J, with 10 bases in between. Using reference TRBV5-4 and TRBJ1-5 for the parts outside the CDR3, the full variable domain is ETGVTQSPTHLIKTRGQQVTLRCSSQSGHNTVSWYQQALGQGPQFIFQYYREEENGRGNFPPRFSGLQFPNYSSELNVNALELDDSALYLCASSFRPGSNQPQHFGDGTRLSIL.

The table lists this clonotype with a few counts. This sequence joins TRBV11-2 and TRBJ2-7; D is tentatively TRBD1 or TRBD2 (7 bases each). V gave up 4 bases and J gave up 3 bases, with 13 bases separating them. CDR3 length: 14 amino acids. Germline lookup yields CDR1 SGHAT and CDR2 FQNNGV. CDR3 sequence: CASSSRGGHYEQYF. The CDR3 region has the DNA TGTGCCAGCAGCTCCAGGGGGGGCCACTACGAGCAGTACTTC.

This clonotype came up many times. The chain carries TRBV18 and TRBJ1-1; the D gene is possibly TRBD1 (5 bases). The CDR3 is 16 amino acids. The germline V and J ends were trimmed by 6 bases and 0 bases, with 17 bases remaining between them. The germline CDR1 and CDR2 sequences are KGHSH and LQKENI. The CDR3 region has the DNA TGTGCCAGCTCTCCCCGTGGCAGGGCAATGAACACTGAAGCTTTCTTT. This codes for CASSPRGRAMNTEAFF.

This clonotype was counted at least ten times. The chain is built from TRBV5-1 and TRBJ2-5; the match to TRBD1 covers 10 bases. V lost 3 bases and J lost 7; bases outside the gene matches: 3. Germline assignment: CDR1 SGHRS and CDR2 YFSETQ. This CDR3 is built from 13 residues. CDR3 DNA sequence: TGCGCCAGCAGCTACGGGACAGGGGCGACCCAGTACTTC. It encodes CASSYGTGATQYF.